The 19 T cell receptor beta chains reported below all come from one sample, sequenced in a study of CD8+ T cells in alopecia areata. Noted treatment: oral pan-JAK inhibitor, 5-10 mg twice daily. Sequencing templates came from extracted RNA that was reverse transcribed into cDNA. The protocol was immunoSEQ multiplex PCR, while the TCRdb copy is restricted to in-frame clones and leaves out a portion. The data contain about 250,000 clones, 60% of them singletons. This material consisted of CD4+ T cells sorted from blood, taken around week 53, from a patient treated with tofacitinib. These receptors came from a human donor with alopecia areata.

V usage is TRBV30 and J usage is TRBJ2-7, with 8 bases lining up with TRBD1. Looked up from germline, CDR1 is GTSNPN and CDR2 is SVGIG (reference sequence). Trimming at V came to 8 bases and at J to 3 bases, leaving 9 bases not matched to a gene. The CDR3 covers 13 residues. The CDR3 sequence: CARGQGTHYEQYF. DNA for the CDR3: TGTGCCAGAGGACAGGGAACCCACTACGAGCAGTACTTC.

The chain employs TRBV5-4 and TRBJ2-6; D unresolved. The length of the CDR3 is 14 residues. The V end lost 1 base, the J end lost 6 bases, and 8 bases lay between the germline ends. Looked up from germline, CDR1 is SGHNT and CDR2 is YYREEE (reference sequence). The CDR3 region has the DNA TGTGCCAGCAGCTTGTGGTTTCAGGCCAACGTCCTGACTTTC. This gives the protein CASSLWFQANVLTF.

The genes are TRBV5-1 and TRBJ1-4, with a weak D call TRBD1 (6 bases). The CDR3 is made up of 14 amino acids. Looked up from germline, CDR1 is SGHRS and CDR2 is YFSETQ. V lost 1 base to trimming and J lost 3 bases, with 7 bases between them. As DNA, the CDR3 is TGCGCCAGCAGCTTGAACAGGGCTAATGAAAAACTGTTTTTT. Its translation: CASSLNRANEKLFF.

For this clone: The same CDR3 arises from other DNA sequences in this sample as well. The chain carries TRBV29-1 and TRBJ1-1, with D hard to call. This CDR3 has 11 amino acids. CDR1 and CDR2 (germline): SQVTM, ANQGSEA. Trimming left V 7 bases short and J 1 base short, with 7 bases between. The CDR3 here is CSGGSNTEAFF. The DNA for the CDR3 is TGCAGCGGGGGATCGAACACTGAAGCTTTCTTT.

This chain links TRBV11-2 with TRBJ1-2, with D hard to call. Germline V lookup: CDR1 SGHAT, CDR2 FQNNGV. The CDR3 runs 13 residues. V dropped 2 bases and J dropped 4 bases, with 8 bases sitting between them. CDR3 loop: CASSLPAVYGYTF. DNA for the CDR3: TGTGCCAGCAGCTTACCCGCGGTCTATGGCTACACCTTC. Together with reference TRBV11-2 and TRBJ1-2, the CDR3 gives the full variable domain: EAGVAQSPRYKIIEKRQSVAFWCNPISGHATLYWYQQILGQGPKLLIQFQNNGVVDDSQLPKDRFSAERLKGVDSTLKIQPAKLEDSAVYLCASSLPAVYGYTFGSGTRLTVV.

A few counts support this clone. J is TRBJ2-3 and V is TRBV29-1; D gene ambiguous. CDR1 and CDR2 (germline): SQVTM, ANQGSEA. CDR3 size: 13 residues. Trimming pared 2 bases from V and 2 bases from J, leaving 8 bases between. The CDR3 spells CSVECQNTDTQYF. The CDR3 coding sequence is TGCAGCGTTGAATGTCAGAACACAGATACGCAGTATTTT.

The chain uses TRBV6-6 and TRBJ2-7; 7 nucleotides line up with TRBD1. V gave up 4 bases and J gave up 2 bases; unmatched junction bases: 5. Germline-derived CDR1 and CDR2 are MNHNY and SVGAGI (reference sequence). The CDR3 is made up of 14 amino acids. CDR3 nucleotide sequence: TGTGCCAGCAGTTTATACAGGGGACCCTACGAGCAGTACTTC. Its protein product is CASSLYRGPYEQYF.

In its sample, this clone was seen a few times. The chain has TRBV7-3 and TRBJ1-1; D uncertain. CDR1 SGHTA and CDR2 FQGTGA come from the germline V gene. V was clipped by 2 bases and J by 1 base, with 5 bases between them. The CDR3 is made up of 13 amino acids. In DNA, the CDR3 is TGTGCCAGCAGCTTATACGAGAACACTGAAGCTTTCTTT. Translated: CASSLYENTEAFF.

This clone has just one count. The chain employs TRBV15 and TRBJ1-1; unclear D gene. This CDR3 is 12 amino acids long. Trimming pared 2 bases from V and 8 bases from J, leaving 9 bases between. Germline assignment: CDR1 LNHNV and CDR2 YYDKDF (reference sequence). The CDR3 region has the DNA TGTGCCACCAGCAGATTCTCGGGGGAAGCTTTCTTT. Its translation: CATSRFSGEAFF.

The chain combines TRBV5-4 with TRBJ2-1, with D uncertain. The V gene lost 4 bases and the J gene lost 4 bases, with 9 bases spanning the gap. The CDR3 totals 13 residues. CDR1 is SGHNT and CDR2 is YYREEE in the germline V gene (reference sequence). The chain's CDR3 is CASSPELYNEQFF. CDR3 DNA: TGTGCCAGCAGCCCCGAGCTTTACAATGAGCAGTTCTTC.

V usage is TRBV7-9 and J usage is TRBJ1-4; 9 nucleotides agree with TRBD1. The trim removed 4 bases at V and 0 bases at J, leaving 0 bases unmatched. This CDR3 region has 15 residues. Germline V lookup: CDR1 SEHNR, CDR2 FQNEAQ (reference sequence). CDR3 nucleotide sequence: TGTGCCAGCAGCTGGACAGGGGCAACTAATGAAAAACTGTTTTTT. Protein sequence: CASSWTGATNEKLFF. Looking up the rest from reference TRBV7-9 and TRBJ1-4 gives the full variable domain: DTGVSQNPRHKITKRGQNVTFRCDPISEHNRLYWYRQTLGQGPEFLTYFQNEAQLEKSRLLSDRFSAERPKGSFSTLEIQRTEQGDSAMYLCASSWTGATNEKLFFGSGTQLSVL.

This chain uses TRBV5-4 with TRBJ1-2; 10 bases fit TRBD1. This CDR3 is built from 14 residues. Per germline, CDR1 SGHNT and CDR2 YYREEE (reference sequence). J gave up 3 bases and V 4 bases, and 3 bases lay outside the gene matches. The CDR3: CASSHGTGDYGYTF. The CDR3 region has the DNA TGTGCCAGCAGCCACGGGACAGGGGACTATGGCTACACCTTC.

The genes are TRBV20-1 and TRBJ2-1; D unresolved. CDR3 length equals 10 residues. CDR1 is DFQATT, CDR2 SNEGSKA, per germline (reference sequence). V gave up 5 bases and J gave up 6 bases, with 5 bases separating them. CDR3 in amino acids: CSAGTNEQFF. DNA for the CDR3: TGCAGTGCTGGCACCAATGAGCAGTTCTTC.

The rearrangement joins TRBV29-1 to TRBJ2-5; D is unresolved. This CDR3 has 13 amino acids. Trimming cost V 5 bases and J 1 base, with 11 bases left between them. Per germline, CDR1 SQVTM and CDR2 ANQGSEA. CDR3 sequence reads: CSVQSSLQETQYF. CDR3 nucleotides: TGCAGCGTTCAGTCAAGCCTCCAAGAGACCCAGTACTTC.

This clone was found a few times. V is TRBV10-2 and J is TRBJ2-1; maybe TRBD1 (6 bases). The germline V gene has CDR1 WSHSY and CDR2 SAAADI. CDR3 size: 14 residues. V was pared by 9 bases and J by 7 bases, with 19 bases between. CDR3 in amino acids: CASLPTMGANEQFF. The CDR3 DNA follows: TGCGCCAGTCTACCTACGATGGGGGCAAATGAGCAGTTCTTC.

V usage is TRBV2 and J usage is TRBJ2-1, with D perhaps matching TRBD2 (7 bases). Germline CDR1 reads SNHLY; CDR2 reads FYNNEI. The germline V and J ends were trimmed by 7 bases and 0 bases, with 10 bases remaining between them. This CDR3 comprises 14 residues. The CDR3 protein is CASMRGGSYNEQFF. CDR3 sequence (DNA): TGTGCCAGCATGAGGGGGGGCTCCTACAATGAGCAGTTCTTC.

The chain has TRBV6-1 and TRBJ1-5; D uncertain. The CDR3 is 11 amino acids. CDR1 MNHNS and CDR2 SASEGT come from the germline V gene. Trimming removed 1 base from V and 5 bases from J, with 0 bases in between. CDR3 in amino acids: CASSEDQPQHF. The CDR3 DNA is TGTGCCAGCAGTGAAGATCAGCCCCAGCATTTT.

This rearrangement joins TRBV29-1 to TRBJ2-5; either TRBD1 or TRBD2 may supply D (5 bases each). This CDR3 contains 12 residues. Trimming took 8 bases from V and 4 from J, leaving 14 bases between them. The germline V gene encodes CDR1 SQVTM and CDR2 ANQGSEA. The CDR3 bases are TGCAGCCTGGCAGGTGGGGGAGAGACCCAGTACTTC. This sequence encodes CSLAGGGETQYF.

The chain uses TRBV7-8 and TRBJ1-1; D unclear. The V gene lost 1 base and the J gene lost 11 bases, with 11 bases spanning the gap. From germline, CDR1 is SGHVS and CDR2 FQNEAQ. There are 12 residues in the CDR3. CDR3 in amino acids: CASSLGSLGAFF. The CDR3 DNA reads as TGTGCCAGCAGCTTAGGAAGCCTCGGGGCTTTCTTT.